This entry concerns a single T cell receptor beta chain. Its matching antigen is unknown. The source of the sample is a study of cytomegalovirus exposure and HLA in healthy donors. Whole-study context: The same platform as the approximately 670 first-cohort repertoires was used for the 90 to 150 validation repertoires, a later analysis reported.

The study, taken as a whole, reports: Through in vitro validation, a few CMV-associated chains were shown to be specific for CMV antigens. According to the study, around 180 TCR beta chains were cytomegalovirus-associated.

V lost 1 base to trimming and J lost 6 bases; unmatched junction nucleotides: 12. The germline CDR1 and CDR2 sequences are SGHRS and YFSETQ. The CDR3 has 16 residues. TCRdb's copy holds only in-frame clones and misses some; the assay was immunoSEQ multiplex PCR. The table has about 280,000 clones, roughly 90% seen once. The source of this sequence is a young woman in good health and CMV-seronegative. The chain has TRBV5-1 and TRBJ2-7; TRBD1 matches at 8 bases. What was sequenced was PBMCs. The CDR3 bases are TGCGCCAGCAGCTTGATGATTGGACAGGGACCGGGCGAGCAGTACTTC. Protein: CASSLMIGQGPGEQYF.